These T cell receptor beta chains were read from a single sample in a study of cytomegalovirus exposure and HLA in healthy donors. The protocol was immunoSEQ multiplex PCR, while the TCRdb copy is restricted to in-frame clones and leaves out a portion. In the table there are tens of thousands of clones, 94% of which are singletons. The specimen was PBMCs. Receptors were obtained from a woman aged 18-29 years in good health and CMV-seronegative. The CDR3 runs from the conserved cysteine through the conserved F or W. The D gene is left open where the match is weak. Clone size is stated in some rows and not others, as once, few, many or a class when expanded.

>TRBV19|TRBD2|-|TRBJ2-3
TGTGCCAGTAGCGACCTAGCGGGAGACCTCCCAGATACGCAGTATTTT
CASSDLAGDLPDTQYF
>TRBV5-5|-|-|TRBJ2-1
TGTGCCAGCAGCCCATCCCCAGACAGGTATGAGCAGTTCTTC
CASSPSPDRYEQFF
>TRBV7-9|-|-|TRBJ2-3
TGTGCCAGCAGCTTAGTCGGACAAGATACGCAGTATTTT
CASSLVGQDTQYF
>TRBV7-2|-|-|TRBJ2-3
TGTGCCAGCAGCTTCCAACTAGGCGGGAGCACAGATACGCAGTATTTT
CASSFQLGGSTDTQYF
>TRBV29-1|-|-|TRBJ2-1
TGCAGCGGCAACAGGGATCTCGATGAGCAGTTCTTC
CSGNRDLDEQFF
>TRBV2|-|-|TRBJ2-2
TGTGCCAGCAGTGGCGGACTAGGGGGGAGCGGGGAGCTGTTTTTT
CASSGGLGGSGELFF
>TRBV10-2|-|-|TRBJ2-2
TGCGCCAGCAGTGAACAGGCTTCGGAGCTGTTTTTT
CASSEQASELFF
>TRBV6-5|-|-|TRBJ1-5
TGTGCCGTAACACAGGGTCATAGCAATCAGCCCCAGCATTTT
CAVTQGHSNQPQHF
>TRBV4-1|-|-|TRBJ1-2
TGCGCCAGCAGCCCGCCGGGAGCCTATGGCTACACCTTC
CASSPPGAYGYTF
>TRBV5-6|-|-|TRBJ1-5
TGTGCCAGCAGCTTGAACGGAGGGTACGGTCAGCCCCAGCATTTT
CASSLNGGYGQPQHF
>TRBV27|TRBD1|-|TRBJ1-5
TGTGCCAGCGGGGACAGGGGGTTGAATCAGCCCCAGCATTTT
CASGDRGLNQPQHF
>TRBV7-2|-|-|TRBJ1-1
TGTGCCAGCAGCGCCCGCGGGGGGGGGCGGACTGAAGCTTTCTTT
CASSARGGGRTEAFF
>TRBV18|-|-|TRBJ1-4
TGTGCCAGCTCACCGAGGGCAACTAATGAAAAACTGTTTTTT
CASSPRATNEKLFF
>TRBV7-6|TRBD1|-|TRBJ2-3
TGTGCCAGCAGCAGCCGGACAGGGGACGATACGCAGTATTTT
CASSSRTGDDTQYF
>TRBV7-8|-|once|TRBJ1-5
TGTGCCAGCAGCTTAGGTACAGCCTATAGCAATCAGCCCCAGCATTTT
CASSLGTAYSNQPQHF
>TRBV13|TRBD1|-|TRBJ1-2
TGTGCCAGCAGCTTCAGGGGGCATTGCTATGGCTACACCTTC
CASSFRGHCYGYTF
>TRBV6-4|TRBD2|-|TRBJ2-2
TGTGCCAGCAGTAACAGCGGGGGGAACACCGGGGAGCTGTTTTTT
CASSNSGGNTGELFF
>TRBV30|TRBD1|-|TRBJ1-3
TGTGCCTGGAGTATGACGACAGGGGGTGTTGGAAACACCATATATTTT
CAWSMTTGGVGNTIYF
>TRBV4-2|TRBD2|-|TRBJ2-5
TGTGCCAGCAGCCAAGGTCTAGCGGGGGGGCGAGGGGAGACCCAGTACTTC
CASSQGLAGGRGETQYF
>TRBV11-2|-|-|TRBJ2-3
TGTGCCAGCAGCTTGAGGCGGGGGCGCACAGATACGCAGTATTTT
CASSLRRGRTDTQYF
>TRBV2|-|-|TRBJ1-4
TGTGCCAGCACTGGGGACGGGGGAGCGGAAAAACTGTTTTTT
CASTGDGGAEKLFF
>TRBV5-4|TRBD1|-|TRBJ2-1
TGTGCCAGCAGCTCCTCTACCTCCGGGACAGGGATATACAATGAGCAGTTCTTC
CASSSSTSGTGIYNEQFF
>TRBV19|-|-|TRBJ1-1
TGTGCCAGTAGTACCTTAGCGGGCACTGAAGCTTTCTTT
CASSTLAGTEAFF
>TRBV2|TRBD1|-|TRBJ2-7
TGTGCCAGCAGTGGCCCGGATCGGGACAGGGGCTCCTACGAGCAGTACTTC
CASSGPDRDRGSYEQYF
>TRBV28|TRBD1|once|TRBJ2-7
TGTGCCAGCAGTTTTCTCAGCCCAGGGGGTGATTCCTACGAGCAGTACTTC
CASSFLSPGGDSYEQYF
>TRBV27|-|-|TRBJ2-3
TGTGCCAGCAGTTCCAGGACTACCACAGATACGCAGTATTTT
CASSSRTTTDTQYF
>TRBV15|-|-|TRBJ2-7
TGTGCCACCAGCAGAGACTCCCCAACCGCGTCCTACGAGCAGTACTTC
CATSRDSPTASYEQYF
>TRBV29-1|TRBD1|few|TRBJ2-7
TGCAGCGTCGGGACAGGGGGCTACGAGCAGTACTTC
CSVGTGGYEQYF
>TRBV7-9|TRBD1|-|TRBJ1-2
TGTGCCAGCAGCTTAGGGGACAGAGCCTATGGCTACACCTTC
CASSLGDRAYGYTF
>TRBV6-6|TRBD2|few|TRBJ2-3
TGTGCCAGCAGTTACTCGGCGGGAGCAGTAGATACGCAGTATTTT
CASSYSAGAVDTQYF
>TRBV11-3|TRBD1|-|TRBJ2-2
TGTGCCAGCAGCCGGTTTCGGACAGGGGGCAGGACCGGGGAGCTGTTTTTT
CASSRFRTGGRTGELFF
>TRBV2|-|-|TRBJ1-2
TGTGCCAGCAGTGAACAGGGAAAATATGGCTACACCTTC
CASSEQGKYGYTF
>TRBV18|TRBD1|-|TRBJ2-7
TGTGCCAGCTCGGGGGACAGCTCCTACGAGCAGTACTTC
CASSGDSSYEQYF
>TRBV7-6|-|-|TRBJ2-5
TGTGCCAGCAGCCCTACTCTAGCACAAGAGACCCAGTACTTC
CASSPTLAQETQYF
>TRBV2|-|-|TRBJ2-3
TGTGCCAGCAGTGAAGAGGGAACTAGGTGGAATTTT
CASSEEGTRWNF
>TRBV29-1|TRBD2|-|TRBJ2-2
TGCAGCGTACAGCGGGATGACACCGGGGAGCTGTTTTTT
CSVQRDDTGELFF
>TRBV2|-|-|TRBJ1-6
TGTGCCAGCAGTGTCCCGGATTCACCCCTCCACTTT
CASSVPDSPLHF
>TRBV5-1|TRBD1|-|TRBJ2-2
TGCGCCAGCAGCCCCCCGAGGGGGCCGGATCGCGGGGAGCTGTTTTTT
CASSPPRGPDRGELFF
>TRBV14|-|-|TRBJ2-5
TGTGCCAGCAGCCAAGAATCCGGGGGACGACTAGGAGTGGGGGAGACCCAGTACTTC
CASSQESGGRLGVGETQYF
>TRBV27|TRBD1|-|TRBJ1-1
TGTGCCAGCAGTTTCCAGGGGGTGAACACTGAAGCTTTCTTT
CASSFQGVNTEAFF
>TRBV7-2|TRBD1|-|TRBJ2-3
TGTGCCAGCAGCCCGGACAGGGGACATGGCACAGATACGCAGTATTTT
CASSPDRGHGTDTQYF
>TRBV4-1|-|-|TRBJ2-2
TGCGCCAGCAGCCAGGGGACAATGAACACCGGGGAGCTGTTTTTT
CASSQGTMNTGELFF
>TRBV5-6|TRBD2|-|TRBJ2-5
TGTGCCAGCAGCCCGGGACTAGACCCAGGCGACCAGTACTTC
CASSPGLDPGDQYF
>TRBV9|-|-|TRBJ1-5
TGTGCCAGCAGCGTAGCCCCCACAGGACTATCGCCCCAGCATTTT
CASSVAPTGLSPQHF
>TRBV5-4|TRBD1|-|TRBJ2-1
TGTGCCAGCAATGTCAGGGGGTCGTACAATGAGCAGTTCTTC
CASNVRGSYNEQFF
>TRBV19|-|few|TRBJ1-1
TGTGCCAGTAGTACCGGACGGGAACCAAACACTGAAGCTTTCTTT
CASSTGREPNTEAFF
>TRBV18|-|-|TRBJ1-3
TGTGCCAGCTCACCGAATCGGGTCTCTGGAAACACCATATATTTT
CASSPNRVSGNTIYF
>TRBV5-4|TRBD2|-|TRBJ2-3
TGTGCCAGCAGCCCGGAGGCGGGAGGGAGGGCAGATACGCAGTATTTT
CASSPEAGGRADTQYF
>TRBV28|TRBD1|-|TRBJ1-2
TGTGCCACTCAGGACAGGGACTATGGCTACACCTTC
CATQDRDYGYTF
>TRBV4-1|-|-|TRBJ1-1
TGCGCCAGCAGCCCCGGGGTTCAATCCATGAACACTGAAGCTTTCTTT
CASSPGVQSMNTEAFF
>TRBV29-1|TRBD2|once|TRBJ2-1
TGCAGCGCTTTCGGAGCGGGGCGGCTATGGAATGAGCAGTTCTTC
CSAFGAGRLWNEQFF
>TRBV18|-|-|TRBJ2-5
TGTGCCAGCTCGGCAGGGATCGGGGAGACCCAGTACTTC
CASSAGIGETQYF
>TRBV2|TRBD1|few|TRBJ1-5
TGTGCCAGCCAGGGGGGCAATCAGCCCCAGCATTTT
CASQGGNQPQHF
>TRBV27|TRBD1|-|TRBJ2-1
TGTGCCAGCAGAATCAGGGGGCCCGTCAATGAGCAGTTCTTC
CASRIRGPVNEQFF